A single T cell receptor (beta chain) is shown here with its context. Researchers ran the assay at a deep level. Under the authors' procedure: Junction-only sequences without quality scores were provided by ImmunoSEQ, so filtering was different. Assay: immunoSEQ multiplex PCR; the TCRdb copy retains only in-frame clones and omits some. For V, J and clone size, that table is used; D and trimming come from the DNA. Here the sample spans 400,000 to 600,000 clones, roughly 95% being singletons. This sample is drawn from a study of shared clonotypes between healthy human individuals. The CDR3 sequence is 14 residues long. Germline loops: CDR1 SGHRS, CDR2 YFSETQ. V lost 3 bases to trimming and J lost 6 bases, with 13 bases between them.

The sample taken for sequencing was naive CD4+ T cells sorted from blood. Regarding subset: CD45RA+ positively selected. The TCR originated in a woman in her twenties or thirties in good health. The chain has TRBV5-1 and TRBJ2-1; D could derive from TRBD1 or TRBD2 (5 bases each). This CDR3 is CASSSTPGANEQFF. CDR3 sequence (DNA): TGCGCCAGCAGCTCAACCCCCGGGGCCAATGAGCAGTTCTTC.